A selection of T cell receptor beta chains follows, all from one sample in a study of T-cell reconstitution after alpha-beta-depleted transplantation in children. Via MiXCR, TCRdb re-called the PCR reads, giving one row per CDR3 protein. The repertoire has some 490,000 distinct CDR3 sequences, around 13% of them found once; the top ten carry around 6%. Sequencing was performed on PBMCs from the stem cell graft donor, taken from the stem cell graft. Source of these receptors: a human donor who donated a stem cell graft to a child with combined immunodeficiency. The CDR3 runs from the conserved cysteine through the conserved F or W. The order of the fields is V gene, clone size, J gene, CDR3 protein. Not all rows give a size; the values are once, few, many and, for expanded clones, a class.

TRBV18,.,TRBJ1-4,CASSPQGVATNEKLFF
TRBV2,.,TRBJ2-1,CARGRESSYNEQFF
TRBV5-1,.,TRBJ2-1,CASSNSVGIFNEQFF
TRBV16,many,TRBJ2-3,CASSQGSFTDTQYF
TRBV15,many,TRBJ2-2,CATSREGGQGDTGELFF
TRBV6-5,many,TRBJ2-5,CASSYTRKETQYF
TRBV4-3,few,TRBJ2-2,CASSRQGGDTGELFF
TRBV4-2,many,TRBJ1-3,CASSQQTGPGNTIYF
TRBV28,.,TRBJ2-1,CASIGTSGVEGQFF
TRBV7-3,.,TRBJ1-6,CASSAQGGNSPLHF
TRBV30,.,TRBJ2-2,CAWSRGGLVVGELFF
TRBV12-3/TRBV12-4,many,TRBJ2-7,CASSFTGTITEQYF
TRBV9,many,TRBJ2-7,CASSDGLAEPYEQYF
TRBV7-2,few,TRBJ2-7,CASSLGPLGYEQYF
TRBV27,.,TRBJ2-5,CASARDVQGRETQYF
TRBV2,.,TRBJ2-1,CASSEGRVAGNEQFF